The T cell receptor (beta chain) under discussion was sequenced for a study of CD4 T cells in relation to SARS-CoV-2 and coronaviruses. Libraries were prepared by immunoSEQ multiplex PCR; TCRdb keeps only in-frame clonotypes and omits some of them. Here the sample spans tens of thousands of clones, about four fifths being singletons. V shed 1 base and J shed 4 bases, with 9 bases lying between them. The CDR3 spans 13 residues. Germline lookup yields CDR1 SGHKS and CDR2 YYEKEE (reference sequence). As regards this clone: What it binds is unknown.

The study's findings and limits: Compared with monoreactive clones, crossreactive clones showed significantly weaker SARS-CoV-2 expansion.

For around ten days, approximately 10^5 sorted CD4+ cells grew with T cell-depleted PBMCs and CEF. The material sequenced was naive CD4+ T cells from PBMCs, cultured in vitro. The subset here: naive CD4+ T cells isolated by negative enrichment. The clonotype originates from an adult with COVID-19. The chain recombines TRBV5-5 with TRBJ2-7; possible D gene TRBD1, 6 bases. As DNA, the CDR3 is TGTGCCAGCAGCTTGAGGGGGTTATACGAGCAGTACTTC. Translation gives CASSLRGLYEQYF.